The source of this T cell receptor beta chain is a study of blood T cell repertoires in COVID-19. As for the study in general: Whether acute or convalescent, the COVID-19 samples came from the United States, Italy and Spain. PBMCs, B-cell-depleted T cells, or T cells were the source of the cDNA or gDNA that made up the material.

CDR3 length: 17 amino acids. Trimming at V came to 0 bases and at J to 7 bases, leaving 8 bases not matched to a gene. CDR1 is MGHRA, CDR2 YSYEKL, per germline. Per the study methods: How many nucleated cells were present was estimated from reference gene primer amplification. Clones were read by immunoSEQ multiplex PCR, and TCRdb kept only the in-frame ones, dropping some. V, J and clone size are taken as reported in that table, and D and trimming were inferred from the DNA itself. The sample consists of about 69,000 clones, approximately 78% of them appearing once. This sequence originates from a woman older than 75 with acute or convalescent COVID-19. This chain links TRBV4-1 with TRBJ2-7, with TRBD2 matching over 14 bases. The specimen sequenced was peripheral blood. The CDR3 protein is CASSQDRFGLAGGEQYF. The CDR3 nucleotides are TGCGCCAGCAGCCAAGATCGATTTGGACTAGCGGGGGGAGAGCAGTACTTC.